Presented here are 2 T cell receptor beta chains from one specimen sequenced in a study of regulatory T cells in long-lasting Graves disease. TCR beta libraries were built with iRepertoire HTBI primers and Arm-PCR of CDR3 regions. TCRdb reprocessed the multiplex PCR reads with MiXCR, giving one entry per CDR3 protein. The data contain 400,000 or so distinct CDR3 sequences, 23% of them singletons. The time point is: persistent/refractory GD, antithyroid drugs over 5 years with positive TRAb. PBMCs provided the RNA from which the TCR library was made. Sequencing was performed on peripheral blood mononuclear cells (PBMCs), taken when the disease was refractory, from a patient treated with antithyroid drugs. These receptors came from a female donor with Graves disease.

The chain carries TRBV5-1 and TRBJ2-1; 7 nucleotides align to TRBD2. After removal of 4 bases from V and 2 bases from J, the junction contained 12 bases not matched to a gene. The CDR3 is made up of 17 amino acids. Germline V gene lookup returns CDR1 SGHRS and CDR2 YFSETQ. CDR3 sequence: CASSPKVAGGPYNEQFF. The CDR3 DNA is TGCGCCAGCAGCCCGAAGGTAGCGGGTGGACCCTACAATGAGCAGTTCTTC.

CDR3 DNA sequence: TGTGCCAGTAGTCGACAGGGGACAAGCACAGATACGCAGTATTTT. Translation gives CASSRQGTSTDTQYF. The gene calls are TRBV19 and TRBJ2-3; TRBD1 agrees at 8 bases. The CDR3 extends over 15 amino acids. Germline V lookup: CDR1 LNHDA, CDR2 SQIVND (reference sequence). V dropped 5 bases and J dropped 0; count of bases not matched to a gene: 4. Full variable domain (remainder filled in from reference TRBV19 and TRBJ2-3): DGGITQSPKYLFRKEGQNVTLSCEQNLNHDAMYWYRQDPGQGLRLIYYSQIVNDFQKGDIAEGYSVSREKKESFPLTVTSAQKNPTAFYLCASSRQGTSTDTQYFGPGTRLTVL.